This entry lists 26 T cell receptor beta chains sequenced from one sample in a study of T cell repertoires in ileal Crohn's disease. Time point of the sample: neoterminal ileum biopsy at postoperative endoscopy, about 6 months after surgery. Produced via immunoSEQ multiplex PCR; TCRdb's table is partial and in-frame only. The data hold about 62,000 clones, with roughly nine tenths observed a single time. Sequenced input: ileal tissue. Every receptor here comes from an adult with Crohn's disease.

The rearrangement links TRBV5-1 to TRBJ1-1; no clear D gene. The germline V gene has CDR1 SGHRS and CDR2 YFSETQ. This CDR3 has 15 amino acids. The germline V and J ends were trimmed by 1 base and 1 base, with 11 bases remaining between them. The CDR3 DNA is TGCGCCAGCAGCTTGAACGCCGGAGGGAACACTGAAGCTTTCTTT. Translated: CASSLNAGGNTEAFF.

The chain carries TRBV4-3 and TRBJ1-4; perhaps TRBD1 as D (6 bases). CDR1 is LGHNA, CDR2 YSLEER, per germline. This CDR3 is built from 16 residues. Trimming removed 1 base at V and 0 bases at J, with 9 bases between. The CDR3 nucleotides read TGCGCCAGCAGCCAAGGGGGGGGCGCAACTAATGAAAAACTGTTTTTT. Translating it yields CASSQGGGATNEKLFF.

The chain has TRBV29-1 and TRBJ2-5, with unresolved D. CDR1 and CDR2 from the germline V gene are SQVTM and ANQGSEA. CDR3 length: 14 amino acids. Deletions cut 4 bases from V and 5 bases from J, with 17 bases between. CDR3 DNA: TGCAGCGTTGGCAACTACGCCGGAGCGGAGACCCAGTACTTC. As protein: CSVGNYAGAETQYF. The full variable domain, rest sourced from reference TRBV29-1 and TRBJ2-5, is SAVISQKPSRDICQRGTSLTIQCQVDSQVTMMFWYRQQPGQSLTLIATANQGSEATYESGFVIDKFPISRPNLTFSTLTVSNMSPEDSSIYLCSVGNYAGAETQYFGPGTRLLVL.

The chain is built from TRBV10-2 and TRBJ1-6; 10 bases are a match to TRBD1. CDR3 size: 14 residues. Trimming removed 6 bases from V and 13 bases from J; junction bases left unmatched: 9. CDR1 and CDR2 from the germline V gene are WSHSY and SAAADI. CDR3 residues: CASSAGTGVSPLHF. As DNA, the CDR3 is TGCGCCAGCAGCGCCGGGACAGGGGTCTCCCCCCTCCACTTT.

The chain uses TRBV11-3 and TRBJ2-1; D remains ambiguous. Germline lookup yields CDR1 SGHNT and CDR2 YENEEA. V shed 3 bases and J shed 0 bases, with 9 bases lying between them. The CDR3 is 15 amino acids. The DNA of the CDR3 is TGTGCCAGCAGCTTCCGACTGAGCTCCTACAATGAGCAGTTCTTC. Amino acid sequence: CASSFRLSSYNEQFF.

The J gene is TRBJ2-3, the V gene TRBV29-1; TRBD2 matches at 11 bases. Trimming at V came to 3 bases and at J to 2 bases, leaving 4 bases not matched to a gene. The CDR3 sequence is 15 residues long. Germline V CDR1 and CDR2: SQVTM, ANQGSEA. The DNA of the CDR3 is TGCAGCGTTGACGGGACTAGCGGACACACAGATACGCAGTATTTT. Amino acid sequence: CSVDGTSGHTDTQYF.

V usage is TRBV7-9 and J usage is TRBJ2-7, with TRBD1 identical over 8 bases. Germline CDR1 SEHNR, CDR2 FQNEAQ (reference sequence). After removal of 0 bases from V and 6 bases from J, the junction contained 10 bases not matched to a gene. This CDR3 is built from 16 residues. The CDR3 sequence: CASSLAGTGHSGEQYF. DNA of the CDR3: TGTGCCAGCAGCTTAGCGGGGACAGGACATTCGGGCGAGCAGTACTTC.

In this sample, this clone turned up once. CDR3 residues: CASSLRGGTGELFF. The CDR3 DNA follows: TGTGCCAGCAGTTTGCGTGGAGGGACCGGGGAGCTGTTTTTT. This chain joins TRBV28 and TRBJ2-2; tentative D call: TRBD2 (6 bases). The germline V gene encodes CDR1 MDHEN and CDR2 SYDVKM. Trimming pared 3 bases from V and 5 bases from J, leaving 10 bases between. The CDR3 extends over 14 amino acids.

The chain uses TRBV19 and TRBJ1-6; 7 nucleotides match TRBD1. The germline V gene encodes CDR1 LNHDA and CDR2 SQIVND (reference sequence). With 7 bases clipped from V and 7 bases from J, the junction kept 4 bases outside the gene matches. CDR3 length equals 13 residues. The CDR3 DNA is TGTGCCAGTACCCGACAGGGAAATTCACCCCTCCACTTT. Its translation is CASTRQGNSPLHF.

This chain joins TRBV6-5 and TRBJ1-2; TRBD1 agrees at 9 bases. The CDR3 is 15 amino acids. Per the germline V gene, CDR1 is MNHEY and CDR2 is SVGAGI. V shed 6 bases, J shed 4 bases, and the junction held 9 bases outside the gene matches. The CDR3 reads CASRKAGQGSYGYTF. The CDR3 DNA reads as TGTGCCAGCAGAAAAGCGGGACAGGGAAGCTATGGCTACACCTTC.

The chain is built from TRBV28 and TRBJ1-2, with 7 positions matching TRBD1. This CDR3 spans 13 amino acids. V lost 7 bases and J lost 4; bases outside the gene matches: 6. Germline values: CDR1 MDHEN, CDR2 SYDVKM. CDR3 protein: CASKDRELYGYTF. CDR3 DNA: TGTGCCAGCAAAGACAGGGAACTCTATGGCTACACCTTC.

This clone is judged medium-sized. The J gene is TRBJ1-2, the V gene TRBV7-2; 10 bases line up with TRBD1. The CDR3 contains 18 residues. Trimming cost V 2 bases and J 8 bases; bases outside gene matches: 17. CDR1 and CDR2 from the germline V gene are SGHTA and FQGNSA. CDR3 nucleotide sequence: TGTGCCAGCAGCTTAATACCTCACCAACGGACAGGGGGGAGAGGCTACACCTTC. Translation gives CASSLIPHQRTGGRGYTF.

The chain links TRBV5-4 to TRBJ2-7, with 7 bases aligning to TRBD1. Unmatched junction bases numbered 6, after V lost 4 bases and J lost 2 bases. Germline V CDR1 and CDR2: SGHNT, YYREEE (reference sequence). CDR3 length equals 14 residues. In DNA form, the CDR3 reads TGTGCCAGCAGCCCAGGGGGACGGACCTACGAGCAGTACGTC. Amino acid sequence: CASSPGGRTYEQYV.

The rearrangement links TRBV7-9 to TRBJ2-2, with a possible D match to TRBD1 (6 bases). Germline V gene data show CDR1 as SEHNR and CDR2 as FQNEAQ (reference sequence). The CDR3 has 15 residues. Between the trimmed V and J ends, which lost 5 bases and 6 bases, there was a span of 16 bases. The CDR3 DNA sequence: TGTGCCAGCAGCCTTTTTTTGTCAGGGGCCGGGGAGCTGTTTTTT. Residues: CASSLFLSGAGELFF.

V and J are TRBV11-2 and TRBJ1-4, with 7 bases aligning to TRBD1. The CDR3 is 14 residues long. With V trimmed by 5 bases and J by 4 bases, 4 bases remained unmatched. The germline V gene encodes CDR1 SGHAT and CDR2 FQNNGV. Written as DNA, the CDR3 is TGTGCCAGCAGCCCTACAGGGGTTAATGAAAAACTGTTTTTT. Amino acid sequence: CASSPTGVNEKLFF.

The chain carries TRBV7-8 and TRBJ1-2; 7 bases line up with TRBD1. Unmatched junction bases numbered 6, after V lost 5 bases and J lost 3 bases. Germline CDR1 SGHVS, CDR2 FQNEAQ. This CDR3 is built from 14 residues. The CDR3 protein is CASSPRDSYYGYTF. The CDR3 region has the DNA TGTGCCAGCAGCCCCCGGGACAGCTACTATGGCTACACCTTC.

The gene calls are TRBV28 and TRBJ1-4; the match to TRBD1 covers 7 bases. The CDR3 has 15 amino acids. Looked up from germline, CDR1 is MDHEN and CDR2 is SYDVKM. Trimming at V came to 8 bases and at J to 4 bases, leaving 10 bases not matched to a gene. CDR3 loop: CASVAPGQSNEKLFF. The CDR3 DNA sequence: TGTGCCAGCGTTGCCCCGGGACAGAGTAATGAAAAACTGTTTTTT.

The genes are TRBV2 and TRBJ1-1; D unclear. The CDR3 loop spans 13 amino acids. Germline loops: CDR1 SNHLY, CDR2 FYNNEI. V dropped 1 base and J dropped 4 bases, with 7 bases sitting between them. CDR3 DNA: TGTGCCAGCAGTGAAGGGGAGGTCACTGAAGCTTTCTTT. Amino acid sequence: CASSEGEVTEAFF.

The rearrangement links TRBV9 to TRBJ2-2; 12 nucleotides line up with TRBD2. Germline-derived CDR1 and CDR2 are SGDLS and YYNGEE. This CDR3 is built from 20 residues. The J segment lost 4 bases and the V segment lost 0 bases, leaving 13 bases of the junction unmatched. The CDR3 coding sequence is TGTGCCAGCAGCGTAGTTGCGGGTCTAGCGGGAGGGCCGGGCACCGGGGAGCTGTTTTTT. This codes for CASSVVAGLAGGPGTGELFF.

The V call is TRBV6-1, the J call TRBJ1-1; 7 nucleotides match TRBD1. CDR3 length: 11 residues. V lost 8 bases, J lost 11 bases, and 8 bases stayed unmatched. In germline, CDR1 is MNHNS, CDR2 SASEGT. CDR3 protein: CASDRVGWAFF. Written as DNA, the CDR3 is TGTGCCAGCGACAGGGTGGGCTGGGCTTTCTTT.

The V and J genes are TRBV4-1 and TRBJ1-5; no clear D. CDR1 and CDR2 from the germline V gene are MGHRA and YSYEKL. The CDR3 totals 16 residues. The V end was cut by 1 base, the J end by 5 bases, with 15 bases between. The CDR3 DNA reads TGCGCCAGCAGCCAAGTTATTACAGCCGGCGATCAGCCCCAGCATTTT. Protein: CASSQVITAGDQPQHF.

The rearrangement links TRBV28 to TRBJ2-1; 7 positions match TRBD2. The CDR3 loop spans 16 amino acids. V shed 7 bases, J shed 1 base, and the junction held 10 bases outside the gene matches. CDR1 is MDHEN, CDR2 SYDVKM, per germline. The CDR3 region has the DNA TGTGCCAGCATTTCTAGGCGGGGGTTTTCCTACAATGAGCAGTTCTTC. Encoded protein: CASISRRGFSYNEQFF. Using reference TRBV28 and TRBJ2-1 for the parts outside the CDR3, the full variable domain is DVKVTQSSRYLVKRTGEKVFLECVQDMDHENMFWYRQDPGLGLRLIYFSYDVKMKEKGDIPEGYSVSREKKERFSLILESASTNQTSMYLCASISRRGFSYNEQFFGPGTRLTVL.

The chain has TRBV28 and TRBJ1-1; D is undetermined. CDR3 size: 13 residues. The germline V gene has CDR1 MDHEN and CDR2 SYDVKM. Deletions cut 3 bases from V and 7 bases from J, with 12 bases between. This chain's CDR3 is CASSFLDRLEAFF. The CDR3 DNA is TGTGCCAGCAGTTTCCTAGATAGACTTGAAGCTTTCTTT.

The chain employs TRBV27 and TRBJ1-1; a weak D match, TRBD1 (6 bases). This CDR3 is built from 12 residues. Trimming took 6 bases from V and 10 from J, leaving 15 bases between them. Germline V gives CDR1 MNHEY, CDR2 SMNVEV (reference sequence). The CDR3 DNA is TGTGCCAGCAGCACCTCTCGGGGGGCAGCTTTCTTT. The encoded protein is CASSTSRGAAFF.

The chain has TRBV5-1 and TRBJ2-1; D is perhaps TRBD2 (6 bases). V lost 4 bases to trimming and J lost 3 bases, with 14 bases between them. The CDR3 runs 15 residues. Germline CDR1 is SGHRS and CDR2 is YFSETQ. CDR3 loop: CASSLNAGSYNEQFF. CDR3 sequence (DNA): TGCGCCAGCAGCCTGAACGCGGGGAGCTACAATGAGCAGTTCTTC. The entire variable domain, with the rest obtained from reference TRBV5-1 and TRBJ2-1, is as follows: KAGVTQTPRYLIKTRGQQVTLSCSPISGHRSVSWYQQTPGQGLQFLFEYFSETQRNKGNFPGRFSGRQFSNSRSEMNVSTLELGDSALYLCASSLNAGSYNEQFFGPGTRLTVL.

The gene calls are TRBV7-6 and TRBJ2-7; D may be TRBD2 (5 bases). V was trimmed by 3 bases and J by 6 bases, leaving 6 bases between them. Germline CDR1 is SGHVS and CDR2 is FNYEAQ. This CDR3 comprises 11 residues. For the CDR3, the DNA is TGTGCCAGCAGCTTCGGAGGCGAGCAGTACTTC. This encodes CASSFGGEQYF.